This T cell receptor (beta chain) was recorded in a study of blood T cell repertoires in COVID-19. Study details: The analysed material was cDNA or gDNA that came from T cells, B-cell-depleted T cells, or PBMCs.

Authors' data handling: Amplified reference gene primers provided the basis for estimating nucleated cell counts. Repertoires were generated with immunoSEQ multiplex PCR, while TCRdb's copy carries only in-frame clones and drops some. D and trimming were read from the DNA, whereas the V and J calls and clone size are those reported in that table. This repertoire shows about 190,000 clones, about 85% found once; its top ten account for around a fifth. Germline CDR1 reads SGDLS; CDR2 reads YYNGEE. The CDR3 is 16 residues long. Trimming pared 0 bases from V and 4 bases from J, leaving 14 bases between. The material sequenced was peripheral blood. The receptor was derived from a man aged 55 to 70 with active or convalescent COVID-19. The chain uses TRBV9 and TRBJ1-3; D is unresolved. CDR3 amino acids: CASSVALGSQGNTIYF. DNA of the CDR3: TGTGCCAGCAGCGTAGCTTTGGGGAGCCAGGGAAACACCATATATTTT. The variable domain in full, completed from reference TRBV9 and TRBJ1-3, reads DSGVTQTPKHLITATGQRVTLRCSPRSGDLSVYWYQQSLDQGLQFLIQYYNGEERAKGNILERFSAQQFPDLHSELNLSSLELGDSALYFCASSVALGSQGNTIYFGEGSWLTVV.